Below are 23 T cell receptor beta chains sequenced from a single sample in a study of CD8+ T cells in alopecia areata. Once RNA had been extracted, it was reverse transcribed into cDNA to act as the sequencing template. Profiled with immunoSEQ multiplex PCR; TCRdb holds only in-frame clones, not every one. The sample lists about 110,000 clones, 84% occurring once. Treatment noted: oral pan-JAK inhibitor, 5-10 mg twice daily. Sequencing was performed on CD8+ T cells sorted from blood, taken at week 24, from a patient treated with tofacitinib. All receptors derive from a human donor with alopecia areata.

V gene TRBV27 combines with J gene TRBJ1-1; unclear D gene. V was shortened by 6 bases and J by 2 bases, with 10 bases between the two germline ends. The CDR3 loop spans 13 amino acids. Germline V gene data show CDR1 as MNHEY and CDR2 as SMNVEV (reference sequence). CDR3 amino acids: CASSLQFNTEAFF. In nucleotides, the CDR3 is TGTGCCAGCAGCCTACAATTTAACACTGAAGCTTTCTTT.

V gene TRBV7-2 combines with J gene TRBJ2-1; 8 nucleotides align to TRBD2. The CDR3 length is 17 residues. The V gene's germline CDR1 is SGHTA and CDR2 FQGNSA. Trimming cost V 3 bases and J 0 bases; bases outside gene matches: 7. The CDR3 here is CASSFVAGGSSYNEQFF. CDR3 DNA sequence: TGTGCCAGCAGCTTTGTGGCGGGGGGAAGCTCCTACAATGAGCAGTTCTTC.

The chain recombines TRBV9 with TRBJ2-1; 11 bases agree with TRBD2. Germline loops: CDR1 SGDLS, CDR2 YYNGEE. The trim removed 2 bases at V and 6 bases at J, leaving 4 bases unmatched. This CDR3 comprises 15 residues. CDR3 region: CASSVSGGAANEQFF. CDR3 in DNA: TGTGCCAGCAGCGTTAGCGGGGGGGCCGCCAATGAGCAGTTCTTC.

The chain carries TRBV5-4 and TRBJ2-1; 7 positions agree with TRBD1. V shed 4 bases, J shed 5 bases, and the junction held 12 bases outside the gene matches. Per germline, CDR1 SGHNT and CDR2 YYREEE (reference sequence). There are 16 residues in the CDR3. The CDR3 coding sequence is TGTGCCAGCAGCCACACCGGGACAGTGAGGGACAATGAGCAGTTCTTC. Amino acids: CASSHTGTVRDNEQFF. The variable domain in full, with the rest retrieved from reference TRBV5-4 and TRBJ2-1, is ETGVTQSPTHLIKTRGQQVTLRCSSQSGHNTVSWYQQALGQGPQFIFQYYREEENGRGNFPPRFSGLQFPNYSSELNVNALELDDSALYLCASSHTGTVRDNEQFFGPGTRLTVL.

As regards this clone: The same CDR3 arises from other DNA sequences in this sample as well. The chain has TRBV11-2 and TRBJ2-5; 11 bases are shared with TRBD2. CDR1 and CDR2 (germline): SGHAT, FQNNGV. Trimming removed 4 bases from V and 0 bases from J; junction bases left unmatched: 1. The CDR3 length is 15 residues. CDR3 protein: CASSSGLADQETQYF. The CDR3 DNA follows: TGTGCCAGCAGCTCGGGACTAGCGGACCAAGAGACCCAGTACTTC.

The chain recombines TRBV10-2 with TRBJ2-7; D gene unclear. The CDR3 contains 11 residues. Trimming left V 5 bases short and J 0 bases short, with 2 bases between. Germline values: CDR1 WSHSY, CDR2 SAAADI. CDR3 sequence: CASSSSYEQYF. The CDR3 nucleotides are TGCGCCAGCAGTAGCTCCTACGAGCAGTACTTC.

V and J are TRBV29-1 and TRBJ1-2; D is undetermined. Germline CDR1 is SQVTM and CDR2 is ANQGSEA. The CDR3 has 11 residues. With 6 bases removed from V and 2 bases from J, the gap between germline ends came to 7 bases. CDR3 bases: TGCAGCGTACGGGAAAACTATGGCTACACCTTC. As protein: CSVRENYGYTF.

CDR3 sequence (DNA): TGTGCCAGCAGCCGGTCCTACGAGCAGTACTTC. Translation gives CASSRSYEQYF. This chain links TRBV7-9 with TRBJ2-7; D ambiguous. V lost 5 bases and J lost 1, with 3 bases in between. Germline CDR1 and CDR2: SEHNR and FQNEAQ (reference sequence). The CDR3 has 11 residues.

The J gene is TRBJ2-2, the V gene TRBV4-3; 7 positions agree with TRBD2. This CDR3 spans 16 amino acids. Per germline, CDR1 LGHNA and CDR2 YSLEER. The trim removed 4 bases at V and 3 bases at J, leaving 8 bases unmatched. CDR3 bases: TGCGCCAGCAGCCCGAACGTCGGGGGGTACACCGGGGAGCTGTTTTTT. Residues: CASSPNVGGYTGELFF.

The gene calls are TRBV29-1 and TRBJ2-5; D possibly corresponds to TRBD2 (6 bases). From germline, CDR1 is SQVTM and CDR2 ANQGSEA. The V end was cut by 4 bases, the J end by 5 bases, with 17 bases between. CDR3 length equals 14 residues. The CDR3 spells CSVVLGGNVETQYF. The DNA for the CDR3 is TGCAGCGTTGTCCTTGGGGGGAATGTGGAGACCCAGTACTTC.

This clone was seen just once. V gene TRBV27 combines with J gene TRBJ2-3; TRBD1 is a possible D gene (5 bases). V was cut by 5 bases and J by 0 bases, with 9 bases left in between. CDR3 size: 14 residues. Germline V gene sequence: CDR1 MNHEY, CDR2 SMNVEV (reference sequence). This chain's CDR3 is CASSRQTSTDTQYF. The CDR3 DNA is TGTGCCAGCAGTCGACAGACAAGCACAGATACGCAGTATTTT.

The V call is TRBV6-1, the J call TRBJ2-7; 7 bases are shared with TRBD1. V shed 7 bases, J shed 2 bases, and the junction held 2 bases outside the gene matches. CDR3 length: 12 amino acids. Germline V gives CDR1 MNHNS, CDR2 SASEGT. CDR3 coding DNA: TGTGCCAGCACGGGACAGACCTACGAGCAGTACTTC. Encoded protein: CASTGQTYEQYF.

The gene calls are TRBV6-5 and TRBJ2-5; TRBD1 matches 7 bases. The V and J ends lost 0 bases and 4 bases, in that order; junction bases with no gene match: 2. This CDR3 has 14 amino acids. Looked up from germline, CDR1 is MNHEY and CDR2 is SVGAGI. CDR3 in DNA: TGTGCCAGCAGTTACTCGAACAGGGGAGAGACCCAGTACTTC. Translating gives CASSYSNRGETQYF.

The rearrangement uses TRBV4-2 and TRBJ2-7; D remains ambiguous. The V gene's germline CDR1 is LGHNA and CDR2 YNFKEQ. Trimming cost V 1 base and J 3 bases, with 10 bases left between them. The CDR3 has 14 residues. This CDR3 is CASSQGASLYEQYF. The DNA of the CDR3 is TGTGCCAGCAGCCAAGGGGCCAGTCTCTACGAGCAGTACTTC.

The V and J genes are TRBV27 and TRBJ1-2, with TRBD1 matching over 8 bases. The CDR3 has 16 amino acids. Germline V lookup: CDR1 MNHEY, CDR2 SMNVEV (reference sequence). V was clipped by 2 bases and J by 5 bases; unmatched bases: 10. The CDR3 sequence is CASSLNRDRLIYGYTF. CDR3 nucleotide sequence: TGTGCCAGCAGTTTAAATAGGGACAGGCTTATATATGGCTACACCTTC.

This chain connects TRBV6-5 to TRBJ1-1, with D uncertain. Germline loops: CDR1 MNHEY, CDR2 SVGAGI. Trimming shortened V by 2 bases and J by 9 bases, and 13 bases separated the two germline ends. The CDR3 loop spans 13 amino acids. CDR3 sequence reads: CASSYKRSWQAFF. CDR3 sequence (DNA): TGTGCCAGCAGTTACAAGCGTAGTTGGCAAGCTTTCTTT.

The chain has TRBV10-1 and TRBJ1-6, with no clear D. Trimming took off 0 bases at V and 7 bases at J, with 7 bases between the two ends. Germline V lookup: CDR1 WNHNN, CDR2 SYGVQD (reference sequence). The CDR3 is 14 residues long. The CDR3 sequence: CASSESTGNSPLHF. CDR3 in DNA: TGCGCCAGCAGTGAGTCAACGGGAAATTCACCCCTCCACTTT.

This clone showed up just once. The V and J genes are TRBV27 and TRBJ1-2, with D unresolved. Trimming removed 3 bases at V and 6 bases at J, with 11 bases between. The germline gives CDR1 MNHEY, CDR2 SMNVEV (reference sequence). The CDR3 is 13 residues long. CDR3 sequence: CASSFGPSDGYTF. In nucleotides, the CDR3 is TGTGCCAGCAGTTTCGGCCCGAGCGATGGCTACACCTTC.

This chain joins TRBV7-9 and TRBJ2-7; tentatively, D is TRBD2 (5 bases). Germline V gives CDR1 SEHNR, CDR2 FQNEAQ (reference sequence). The CDR3 extends over 14 amino acids. V lost 5 bases, J lost 3 bases, and 14 bases lay in between. DNA for the CDR3: TGTGCCAGCAGCCCCCTAGCAGGCAGCTACGAGCAGTACTTC. It specifies CASSPLAGSYEQYF.

The chain couples TRBV7-9 to TRBJ2-3; 11 bases are a match to TRBD1. The CDR3 consists of 17 residues. Unmatched junction bases numbered 8, after V lost 5 bases and J lost 1 base. CDR1 SEHNR and CDR2 FQNEAQ come from the germline V gene (reference sequence). The CDR3 spells CASSPRTGGMGTDTQYF. CDR3 bases: TGTGCCAGCAGCCCTCGGACAGGGGGCATGGGCACAGATACGCAGTATTTT.

The J gene is TRBJ2-7, the V gene TRBV7-6; D uncertain. V was trimmed by 0 bases and J by 4 bases, leaving 7 bases between them. The CDR3 spans 13 residues. Germline V gives CDR1 SGHVS, CDR2 FNYEAQ. In DNA form, the CDR3 reads TGTGCCAGCAGCTTAGCCACAATTTACGAGCAGTACTTC. Its translation: CASSLATIYEQYF.

This clone was counted only a few times. This chain uses TRBV2 with TRBJ2-3; D is ambiguous. Germline-derived CDR1 and CDR2 are SNHLY and FYNNEI. This CDR3 contains 16 residues. V lost 2 bases and J 2 bases, leaving 14 bases between the germline ends. The CDR3 loop reads CASSERPSFLTDTQYF. CDR3 nucleotides: TGTGCCAGCAGTGAACGGCCGTCGTTCCTCACAGATACGCAGTATTTT.

V usage is TRBV4-1 and J usage is TRBJ2-1; the D gene could be TRBD1 or TRBD2 (6 bases each). The V gene lost 6 bases and the J gene lost 7 bases, with 22 bases spanning the gap. The CDR3 extends over 16 amino acids. The germline CDR1 and CDR2 sequences are MGHRA and YSYEKL. The CDR3 protein is CASSHPRGANHNEQFF. Here the CDR3 DNA reads TGCGCCAGCAGTCACCCTAGGGGGGCCAATCATAATGAGCAGTTCTTC.